The 11 T cell receptor beta chains below come from one sample, sequenced in a study of blood T cell repertoires in COVID-19. Libraries were prepared by immunoSEQ multiplex PCR; TCRdb keeps only in-frame clonotypes and omits some of them. The table records fewer than 120,000 clones, over 60% of them present only once. Sequenced input: peripheral blood. The origin of the receptors is a woman aged 80 or over with active or convalescent COVID-19.

This clone appeared a single time. The chain links TRBV24-1 to TRBJ2-5; 8 nucleotides line up with TRBD2. Per the germline V gene, CDR1 is KGHDR and CDR2 is SFDVKD. Germline trimming cut 4 bases from V and 5 bases from J; bases unmatched to any gene: 8. This CDR3 spans 15 amino acids. The CDR3 nucleotides are TGTGCCACCAGTGAGCCCAGCGGGAGTGGGGAGACCCAGTACTTC. This sequence encodes CATSEPSGSGETQYF.

This clone was observed a handful of times. This rearrangement joins TRBV5-1 to TRBJ1-3; D gene uncertain. Germline V gene data show CDR1 as SGHRS and CDR2 as YFSETQ. The V end lost 0 bases, the J end lost 8 bases, and 12 bases lay between the germline ends. The CDR3 runs 14 residues. In DNA, the CDR3 is TGCGCCAGCAGCTTGGGGCCCCTTGGTGACACCATATATTTT. Translation gives CASSLGPLGDTIYF. Based on the CDR3 plus reference TRBV5-1 and TRBJ1-3, the full variable domain is KAGVTQTPRYLIKTRGQQVTLSCSPISGHRSVSWYQQTPGQGLQFLFEYFSETQRNKGNFPGRFSGRQFSNSRSEMNVSTLELGDSALYLCASSLGPLGDTIYFGEGSWLTVV.

The chain uses TRBV5-1 and TRBJ2-1, with D possibly being TRBD1 (6 bases). Trimming removed 4 bases from V and 4 bases from J, with 18 bases in between. The CDR3 spans 16 residues. Germline CDR1 and CDR2: SGHRS and YFSETQ. CDR3 protein: CASSPTEGQGYNEQFF. In DNA, the CDR3 is TGCGCCAGCAGCCCTACTGAGGGTCAGGGGTACAATGAGCAGTTCTTC.

V usage is TRBV4-2 and J usage is TRBJ2-1; 11 nucleotides match TRBD2. Germline V lookup: CDR1 LGHNA, CDR2 YNFKEQ. V dropped 0 bases and J dropped 9; count of bases not matched to a gene: 7. The CDR3 is made up of 16 amino acids. The DNA for the CDR3 is TGTGCCAGCAGCCAAGAACCACTAGCGGGAGTCAGTGAGCAGTTCTTC. Translated: CASSQEPLAGVSEQFF.

The chain carries TRBV5-1 and TRBJ2-3; a weak D match, TRBD1 (6 bases). The CDR3 sequence is 15 residues long. Trimming removed 2 bases from V and 3 bases from J, with 13 bases in between. Germline assignment: CDR1 SGHRS and CDR2 YFSETQ. The CDR3 loop is CASSFQAGATDTQYF. CDR3 sequence (DNA): TGCGCCAGCAGCTTCCAGGCAGGGGCGACAGATACGCAGTATTTT.

The chain uses TRBV5-1 and TRBJ2-1, with 8 nucleotides matching TRBD2. Germline values: CDR1 SGHRS, CDR2 YFSETQ. Trimming cost V 4 bases and J 7 bases; bases outside gene matches: 13. This CDR3 spans 16 amino acids. The CDR3 reads CASSRDLAGGLNEQFF. CDR3 nucleotide sequence: TGCGCCAGCAGCAGGGATTTGGCGGGAGGCCTAAATGAGCAGTTCTTC.

The rearrangement links TRBV2 to TRBJ2-3; D is possibly TRBD1 (6 bases). This CDR3 is 15 amino acids long. Trimming took off 6 bases at V and 4 bases at J, with 17 bases between the two ends. Germline CDR1 reads SNHLY; CDR2 reads FYNNEI. The CDR3 spells CASRIRGRGADTQYF. As DNA, the CDR3 is TGTGCCAGCAGGATTAGGGGGAGAGGAGCAGATACGCAGTATTTT.

V usage is TRBV7-2 and J usage is TRBJ2-5, with D perhaps matching TRBD2 (5 bases). CDR1 is SGHTA, CDR2 FQGNSA, per germline. The length of the CDR3 is 14 residues. V was pared by 4 bases and J by 2 bases, with 11 bases between. CDR3 in amino acids: CASSSDFGQETQYF. CDR3 DNA: TGTGCCAGCAGCTCGGACTTTGGGCAAGAGACCCAGTACTTC. Full variable domain (remainder filled in from reference TRBV7-2 and TRBJ2-5): GAGVSQSPSNKVTEKGKDVELRCDPISGHTALYWYRQSLGQGLEFLIYFQGNSAPDKSGLPSDRFSAERTGGSVSTLTIQRTQQEDSAVYLCASSSDFGQETQYFGPGTRLLVL.

By frequency in the sample, this clone is medium-sized (0.01 to 0.1%). The chain couples TRBV4-1 to TRBJ2-2; a possible D gene is TRBD1 (5 bases). The germline CDR1 and CDR2 sequences are MGHRA and YSYEKL. V was shortened by 8 bases and J by 7 bases, with 11 bases between the two germline ends. This CDR3 is built from 12 residues. The chain's CDR3 is CASQGAGGELFF. Written as DNA, the CDR3 is TGCGCCAGCCAAGGGGCAGGCGGGGAGCTGTTTTTT.

The V and J genes are TRBV5-1 and TRBJ2-3; D not resolved. CDR3 length equals 14 residues. V gave up 1 base and J gave up 3 bases, with 9 bases separating them. CDR1 is SGHRS and CDR2 is YFSETQ in the germline V gene. CDR3 in DNA: TGCGCCAGCAGCTTGACGGTCGAGACAGATACGCAGTATTTT. Amino acids: CASSLTVETDTQYF.

V gene TRBV4-1 combines with J gene TRBJ2-1; TRBD2 matches at 7 bases. The CDR3 length is 16 residues. Trimming cost V 2 bases and J 8 bases; bases outside gene matches: 12. The germline V gene encodes CDR1 MGHRA and CDR2 YSYEKL. CDR3 protein: CASSQTGQRGTYEQFF. The CDR3 region has the DNA TGCGCCAGCAGCCAAACCGGGCAGCGGGGTACCTATGAGCAGTTCTTC.